One and the same sample provided the 7 T cell receptor beta chains below, sequenced in a study of blood T cell repertoires in COVID-19. The repertoire was sequenced with immunoSEQ multiplex PCR; TCRdb's copy has only in-frame clones and lacks some. The sample includes hundreds of thousands of clones, roughly 86% seen only once; the top ten take 1.3%. Input material: peripheral blood. These TCRs come from a man aged 65-85 years with acute or convalescent COVID-19.

This clone has just one count. CDR3 residues: CASSKNRDSGSYNEQFF. CDR3 coding DNA: TGTGCCAGCAGCAAAAACCGGGACTCAGGCTCCTACAATGAGCAGTTCTTC. The V call is TRBV7-7, the J call TRBJ2-1, with a tentative D call TRBD2 (6 bases). The CDR3 covers 17 residues. From germline, CDR1 is SSHAT and CDR2 FNYEAQ (reference sequence). V was pared by 5 bases and J by 0 bases, with 17 bases between. The variable domain in full, completed from reference TRBV7-7 and TRBJ2-1, reads GAGVSQSPRYKVTKRGQDVTLRCDPISSHATLYWYQQALGQGPEFLTYFNYEAQPDKSGLPSDRFSAERPEGSISTLTIQRTEQRDSAMYRCASSKNRDSGSYNEQFFGPGTRLTVL.

The chain couples TRBV19 to TRBJ2-7, with 9 bases that match TRBD2. The trim removed 4 bases at V and 3 bases at J, leaving 10 bases unmatched. The CDR3 has 16 residues. From germline, CDR1 is LNHDA and CDR2 SQIVND (reference sequence). Here the CDR3 DNA reads TGTGCCAGTAGTAGTAAGTTGGCGGGAGGGCTCTACGAGCAGTACTTC. Protein: CASSSKLAGGLYEQYF.

The chain carries TRBV28 and TRBJ1-1; 9 bases match TRBD1. Germline-derived CDR1 and CDR2 are MDHEN and SYDVKM. The CDR3 runs to 14 residues. V shed 2 bases and J 8 bases; nucleotides not matched to a gene: 6. The CDR3 protein is CASSLPRTGVEAFF. CDR3 bases: TGTGCCAGCAGTTTACCTCGGACAGGGGTCGAAGCTTTCTTT.

J is TRBJ2-5 and V is TRBV6-1; TRBD2 is a possible D gene (5 bases). The CDR3 runs 13 residues. V shed 1 base and J shed 3 bases, with 6 bases lying between them. Germline values: CDR1 MNHNS, CDR2 SASEGT. CDR3 sequence (DNA): TGTGCCAGCAGTGAAGGGCGGGAAGAGACCCAGTACTTC. It encodes CASSEGREETQYF.

This chain connects TRBV4-2 to TRBJ1-1; 7 bases are shared with TRBD1. Germline V CDR1 and CDR2: LGHNA, YNFKEQ. Losses at the gene ends were 0 bases for V and 2 bases for J; bases not matched to a gene: 6. The CDR3 totals 16 residues. For the CDR3, the DNA is TGTGCCAGCAGCCAAGATATAAGGGGGCCTAACACTGAAGCTTTCTTT. Translated, it gives CASSQDIRGPNTEAFF.

The CDR3 bases are TGTGCCAGCAGCCGCGTCGCCTCAACTAATGAAAAACTGTTTTTT. It yields the protein CASSRVASTNEKLFF. The chain employs TRBV3-1 (or the pseudogene TRBV3-2) and TRBJ1-4, with D uncertain. This CDR3 has 15 amino acids. Germline V gene lookup returns CDR1 LGHDT and CDR2 YNNKEL (reference sequence). V dropped 4 bases and J dropped 0 bases, with 9 bases sitting between them.

The chain combines TRBV2 with TRBJ2-3, with TRBD2 identical over 11 bases. Germline V gene lookup returns CDR1 SNHLY and CDR2 FYNNEI. This CDR3 region has 19 residues. V lost 5 bases and J lost 2; bases outside the gene matches: 15. The CDR3 DNA sequence: TGTGCCAGCAGTTTTGACTTAGCGGGGGGGACTCAAGCCACAGATACGCAGTATTTT. As protein: CASSFDLAGGTQATDTQYF.